This T cell receptor (beta chain) emerged from a study of CD8 T cells in Susac syndrome. RNA was extracted with the RNeasy kit, and a quantity of about 0.5 to 1 ug was reverse transcribed using random hexamers. TCR beta CDR3 was amplified by immunoSEQ multiplex PCR. This amplification extended across 54 Vbeta and 13 Jbeta segments. TCRdb called the immunoSEQ multiplex PCR reads again in MiXCR, with one record for every CDR3 protein. Of 150,000 or so distinct CDR3 sequences listed, around 95% are singletons. Germline CDR1 is SGHTA and CDR2 is FQGNSA. Trimming stripped 5 bases from V and 3 bases from J, with 14 bases between. The CDR3 is made up of 14 amino acids. Study conclusions and caveats: The study recognized that its TCR sequencing and HLA analysis covered a relatively small number of individuals.

About this clonotype itself: Its target is not known.

Each Susac syndrome patient had definite or probable disease by recently defined criteria. Negative isolation was used for CD8+ and CD4+ T cells, and FACS enrichment was applied to TEMRA cells. The rearrangement links TRBV7-2 to TRBJ2-7, with a possible D match to TRBD2 (5 bases). This TCR derives from a human donor with Susac syndrome. The sample comprised CD4+ T cells from PBMCs. Here the CDR3 reads CASSQDWAGYEQYF. The DNA for the CDR3 is TGTGCCAGCAGCCAGGACTGGGCGGGCTACGAGCAGTACTTC.